The following is a T cell receptor beta chain sequence with its context. The data were taken from a study of shared clonotypes between healthy human individuals. Study information: Three CD4 naive, three CD4 memory, two CD8 naive and one CD8 memory plate were used per donor.

Germline trimming cut 5 bases from V and 6 bases from J; bases unmatched to any gene: 14. CDR1 LNHDA and CDR2 SQIVND come from the germline V gene (reference sequence). The CDR3 runs 17 residues. Original analysis: ImmunoSEQ output lacked quality scores and full-length reads, limiting matched filtering. This table comes from immunoSEQ multiplex PCR, and its TCRdb copy is limited to in-frame clones, with some not included. Clonal size and the V and J genes are those of that table, whereas D and trimming came from the DNA. The sample holds about 2.3 million clones, less than 95% seen once. This sequence was found in a man aged 18 to 35 in good health. Some clones in this sample may be carry-over from other donors' samples. This chain joins TRBV19 and TRBJ2-4, with 9 bases identical to TRBD2. Source material: naive CD4+ T cells from PBMCs. As to subset: CD45RA+ positively selected. CDR3: CASSSRGASGTPNIQYF. CDR3 in DNA: TGTGCCAGTAGTTCCAGAGGCGCTAGCGGGACGCCAAACATTCAGTACTTC. The variable domain in full, with the rest retrieved from reference TRBV19 and TRBJ2-4, is DGGITQSPKYLFRKEGQNVTLSCEQNLNHDAMYWYRQDPGQGLRLIYYSQIVNDFQKGDIAEGYSVSREKKESFPLTVTSAQKNPTAFYLCASSSRGASGTPNIQYFGAGTRLSVL.